This passage covers 31 T cell receptor beta chains from one sample sequenced in a study of T cells in Graves' hyperthyroidism and ophthalmopathy. RNA transcripts provided the source from which TCR beta CDR3 regions were amplified. With the HTBI primer set, the TCR CDR3 went through a first round of RT-PCR. One entry per CDR3 protein results from TCRdb running MiXCR on the multiplex PCR reads. Here the sample spans around 800,000 distinct CDR3 sequences, more than 30% being singletons. The sequenced sample consisted of blood. These receptors came from a man aged 18 to 29 with Graves' hyperthyroidism.

To note about this clonotype: The junction and the germline gene differ at one end; a read error may be behind it. The chain joins TRBV20-1 to TRBJ2-7, with 7 bases fitting TRBD2. This CDR3 is 13 amino acids long. Germline loops: CDR1 DFQATT, CDR2 SNEGSKA (reference sequence). CDR3 sequence: CSAITGTIYGQYF. CDR3 coding DNA: TGCAGTGCTATAACCGGGACTATCTACGGGCAGTACTTC.

This clonotype has only a few counts. The rearrangement uses TRBV7-8 and TRBJ1-5, with 7 nucleotides matching TRBD1. This CDR3 is built from 13 residues. V shed 5 bases and J 5 bases; nucleotides not matched to a gene: 3. The V gene's germline CDR1 is SGHVS and CDR2 FQNEAQ. CDR3 sequence (DNA): TGTGCCAGCAGCGGACAGGTAGATCAGCCCCAGCATTTT. Protein: CASSGQVDQPQHF.

The genes are TRBV12-5 and TRBJ1-5; no clear D. CDR3 length equals 11 residues. From germline, CDR1 is LGHNT and CDR2 FRNRAP. V lost 3 bases to trimming and J lost 5 bases, with 2 bases between them. CDR3 DNA: TGTGCTAGTGGTTTAGATCAGCCCCAGCATTTT. Translation: CASGLDQPQHF.

Ten or more counts support this clonotype. The chain has TRBV29-1 and TRBJ1-2; D is ambiguous. CDR1 SQVTM and CDR2 ANQGSEA come from the germline V gene. The CDR3 has 13 residues. Trimming shortened V by 3 bases and J by 12 bases, and 20 bases separated the two germline ends. The CDR3 DNA reads TGCAGCGTTGAGAAGGGCCGAAGAGATCAACACACCTTC. It translates to CSVEKGRRDQHTF.

The rearrangement joins TRBV11-2 to TRBJ2-6; D unresolved. Trimming pared 5 bases from V and 0 bases from J, leaving 8 bases between. CDR1 and CDR2 from the germline V gene are SGHAT and FQNNGV. CDR3 length: 15 residues. The CDR3 region has the DNA TGTGCCAGCAGCCTCTTCTACTCTGGGGCCAACGTCCTGACTTTC. Residues: CASSLFYSGANVLTF.

The sample holds a few counts of this clonotype. This chain uses TRBV9 with TRBJ2-2, with 7 bases that match TRBD1. V shed 4 bases, J shed 3 bases, and the junction held 9 bases outside the gene matches. The CDR3 is made up of 16 amino acids. Germline V gene data show CDR1 as SGDLS and CDR2 as YYNGEE. In DNA form, the CDR3 reads TGTGCCAGCAGCCCTAGGAGTACAGGGGACACCGGGGAGCTGTTTTTT. It specifies CASSPRSTGDTGELFF.

This chain joins TRBV5-4 and TRBJ2-7, with 9 nucleotides matching TRBD1. This CDR3 region has 14 residues. The junction had 7 bases not matched to a gene; V was cut back by 4 bases and J by 5 bases. Germline V gene lookup returns CDR1 SGHNT and CDR2 YYREEE (reference sequence). The CDR3 DNA follows: TGTGCCAGCAGCCACAGGGGGCAAATGGACGAGCAGTACTTC. This codes for CASSHRGQMDEQYF.

This clonotype was recorded a few times. The genes are TRBV12-3 or TRBV12-4 and TRBJ1-2, with D unclear. There are 11 residues in the CDR3. The CDR3 reads CASGRPWGYTF. CDR3 bases: TGTGCTAGTGGCCGACCTTGGGGCTACACCTTC.

This clonotype was counted between two and nine times. The chain employs TRBV7-9 and TRBJ2-2; possible D gene TRBD1, 6 bases. The CDR3 is made up of 15 amino acids. CDR1 is SEHNR, CDR2 FQNEAQ, per germline (reference sequence). Trimming stripped 5 bases from V and 1 base from J, with 11 bases between. CDR3 sequence (DNA): TGTGCCAGCAGCAGGGTCAGGGGGAACACCGGGGAGCTGTTTTTT. Translation: CASSRVRGNTGELFF.

In this sample, this clonotype turned up many times. An end of the junction differs from the germline gene, which may be a read error. The chain is built from TRBV2 and TRBJ2-7; D possibly uses TRBD1 or TRBD2 (5 bases each). The length of the CDR3 is 16 residues. Per germline, CDR1 SNHLY and CDR2 FYNNEI. CDR3 sequence (DNA): TGTGCCAGCAGGGAAGGGACGTTCCGCCTCCCCTACGAGCAGTACTTC. This encodes CASREGTFRLPYEQYF.

The chain links TRBV29-1 to TRBJ1-1, with D perhaps TRBD1 (6 bases). This CDR3 is 13 amino acids long. The germline CDR1 and CDR2 sequences are SQVTM and ANQGSEA. Between the trimmed V and J ends, which lost 7 bases and 1 base, there was a span of 13 bases. The CDR3 is CSGWDTPNTEAFF. CDR3 DNA: TGCAGCGGGTGGGACACCCCGAACACTGAAGCTTTCTTT.

As concerns this clonotype: Germline is not matched at one junction end, which may reflect a read error. This chain uses TRBV10-3 with TRBJ2-6; D is ambiguous. The CDR3 is 14 residues long. Germline V gene data show CDR1 as ENHRY and CDR2 as SYGVKD. The CDR3, as DNA: TGTGCCAGCAGTTACTCGGTCGGGGCCAACGTCCTGACTTTC. It yields the protein CASSYSVGANVLTF.

This clonotype was seen ten or more times. The V and J genes are TRBV2 and TRBJ1-6, with TRBD1 identical over 9 bases. The CDR3 totals 15 residues. Germline CDR1 and CDR2: SNHLY and FYNNEI. The V segment lost 3 bases and the J segment 6 bases; nucleotides outside the gene matches: 3. The CDR3 DNA sequence: TGTGCCAGCAGTGAGAGACAGGGGGTTAATTCACCCCTCCACTTT. Translated, it gives CASSERQGVNSPLHF.

This clonotype has more than one count but fewer than ten. The chain employs TRBV2 and TRBJ2-2, with TRBD2 as a possible D gene (7 bases). CDR1 SNHLY and CDR2 FYNNEI come from the germline V gene. The CDR3 has 16 amino acids. V gave up 6 bases and J gave up 2 bases, with 16 bases separating them. CDR3 region: CASRIRGGLNTGELFF. DNA for the CDR3: TGTGCCAGCAGGATTCGCGGGGGCCTCAACACCGGGGAGCTGTTTTTT.

The rearrangement links TRBV29-1 to TRBJ2-7; 7 bases align to TRBD1. V gave up 8 bases and J gave up 5 bases; unmatched junction bases: 12. The CDR3 is 13 amino acids. Germline CDR1 is SQVTM and CDR2 is ANQGSEA. The CDR3 loop reads CSSPYRGSHEQYF. DNA for the CDR3: TGCAGCAGTCCTTACAGGGGATCCCACGAGCAGTACTTC.

This clonotype was detected many times. V gene TRBV7-2 combines with J gene TRBJ2-7, with 9 bases fitting TRBD1. The V segment lost 6 bases and the J segment 2 bases; nucleotides outside the gene matches: 5. Germline loops: CDR1 SGHTA, CDR2 FQGNSA. The CDR3 is 14 amino acids. CDR3 amino acids: CASRGQGGPYEQYF. DNA of the CDR3: TGTGCCAGCAGGGGACAGGGAGGCCCCTACGAGCAGTACTTC.

The V call is TRBV5-5, the J call TRBJ1-6, with D perhaps matching TRBD1 (5 bases). The length of the CDR3 is 17 residues. Germline lookup yields CDR1 SGHKS and CDR2 YYEKEE (reference sequence). V was clipped by 4 bases and J by 0 bases, with 14 bases between them. CDR3: CASSTRATSSYNSPLHF. The CDR3 DNA reads as TGTGCCAGCAGCACCAGGGCCACGAGCTCCTATAATTCACCCCTCCACTTT.

On this clonotype: A read error may explain this, as a much larger clone is one base away. This chain uses TRBV19 with TRBJ2-5; 7 positions agree with TRBD2. CDR1 is LNHDA and CDR2 is SQIVND in the germline V gene (reference sequence). The CDR3 runs to 14 residues. Germline trimming cut 1 base from V and 5 bases from J; bases unmatched to any gene: 4. CDR3 in amino acids: CASSIAAGVETQYF. The CDR3 DNA reads TGTGCCAGTAGTATAGCTGCGGGGGTCGAGACCCAGTACTTC.

This sequence joins TRBV9 and TRBJ2-5; D might be TRBD2 (6 bases). The CDR3 has 15 amino acids. V dropped 3 bases and J dropped 5 bases, with 17 bases sitting between them. Germline CDR1 SGDLS, CDR2 YYNGEE. CDR3 sequence reads: CASSGTGGDLETQYF. The CDR3, as DNA: TGTGCCAGCAGCGGCACCGGCGGGGATCTCGAGACCCAGTACTTC. The entire variable domain, with the rest obtained from reference TRBV9 and TRBJ2-5, is as follows: DSGVTQTPKHLITATGQRVTLRCSPRSGDLSVYWYQQSLDQGLQFLIQYYNGEERAKGNILERFSAQQFPDLHSELNLSSLELGDSALYFCASSGTGGDLETQYFGPGTRLLVL.

A word on this clonotype: One end of the junction fails to match germline, which may point to a read error. V usage is TRBV7-9 and J usage is TRBJ1-1; 7 bases agree with TRBD1. The CDR3 is 14 amino acids. The germline gives CDR1 SEHNR, CDR2 FQNEAQ (reference sequence). CDR3 residues: CASSRGTVSTEAFF. DNA of the CDR3: TGCGCCAGCAGCCGGGGGACAGTCTCCACTGAAGCTTTCTTT.

This clonotype appeared a few times. The chain couples TRBV7-9 to TRBJ1-2, with D unclear. The V and J ends lost 5 bases and 8 bases respectively, with 15 bases between them. The germline V gene has CDR1 SEHNR and CDR2 FQNEAQ (reference sequence). The CDR3 has 13 amino acids. The CDR3 is CASSRPGWRGYTF. As DNA, the CDR3 is TGTGCCAGCAGCCGCCCCGGGTGGAGGGGCTACACCTTC.

The chain has TRBV5-1 and TRBJ2-6; D possibly uses TRBD1 or TRBD2 (5 bases each). Germline assignment: CDR1 SGHRS and CDR2 YFSETQ. The CDR3 covers 17 residues. V lost 5 bases and J 0 bases, leaving 15 bases between the germline ends. The CDR3 region has the DNA TGCGCCAGCAGTACCCGGGACGGTCCCTCTGGGGCCAACGTCCTGACTTTC. Amino acid sequence: CASSTRDGPSGANVLTF.

Comments on this clonotype: This clone may be a read error of a much larger clone one base away. The chain is built from TRBV7-9 and TRBJ2-7; no clear D. The germline CDR1 and CDR2 sequences are SEHNR and FQNEAQ (reference sequence). The V end lost 11 bases, the J end lost 2 bases, and 16 bases lay between the germline ends. The CDR3 is 13 residues long. The CDR3 region is CAVEKMDPYEQYF. CDR3 bases: TGTGCCGTTGAGAAGATGGACCCCTACGAGCAGTACTTC.

At least ten counts were recorded for this clonotype. The chain links TRBV19 to TRBJ2-6; D possibly corresponds to TRBD1 (5 bases). The V gene lost 5 bases and the J gene lost 1 base, with 9 bases spanning the gap. This CDR3 has 15 amino acids. Germline CDR1 is LNHDA and CDR2 is SQIVND (reference sequence). CDR3 region: CASSARQSGANVLTF. The CDR3 DNA reads TGTGCCAGTAGTGCGCGACAGTCTGGGGCCAACGTCCTGACTTTC.

The V and J genes are TRBV7-2 and TRBJ1-2; 7 nucleotides align to TRBD1. The CDR3 has 15 residues. CDR1 and CDR2 (germline): SGHTA, FQGNSA. The V and J ends lost 2 bases and 0 bases, in that order; junction bases with no gene match: 3. CDR3 residues: CASSLTRGANYGYTF. The CDR3 DNA reads TGTGCCAGCAGCTTAACCAGGGGGGCTAACTATGGCTACACCTTC.

This clonotype has a count of ten or more. The rearrangement joins TRBV2 to TRBJ1-1, with TRBD1 as a possible D gene (6 bases). Germline CDR1 and CDR2: SNHLY and FYNNEI. Between the trimmed V and J ends, which lost 11 bases and 0 bases, there was a span of 10 bases. The CDR3 is made up of 12 amino acids. Here the CDR3 reads CALRGLNTEAFF. CDR3 DNA sequence: TGTGCCCTCAGGGGTCTGAACACTGAAGCTTTCTTT.

With respect to this clonotype: A read error is possible here, since a much larger clone lies one base away. This chain joins TRBV15 and TRBJ2-7; perhaps TRBD2 as D (6 bases). Looked up from germline, CDR1 is LNHNV and CDR2 is YYDKDF (reference sequence). This CDR3 has 14 residues. CDR3 sequence (DNA): TGTGCCACCGCCTCTTCGGGACTCCGCTACGAGCGGTACTTC. It specifies CATASSGLRYERYF.

The chain joins TRBV2 to TRBJ2-7; 11 bases map to TRBD2. This CDR3 contains 16 residues. The V gene's germline CDR1 is SNHLY and CDR2 FYNNEI. The ends lost 6 bases at V and 3 bases at J; junction bases unmatched: 10. The CDR3 DNA follows: TGTGCCAGCAGCATTGTAGCGGGAGGGCCTGGCTACGAGCAGTACTTC. Its protein product is CASSIVAGGPGYEQYF.

This clonotype was counted a few times. V and J are TRBV6-5 and TRBJ1-6; tentatively, D is TRBD1 (5 bases). This CDR3 has 16 residues. Trimming left V 9 bases short and J 9 bases short, with 24 bases between. CDR1 and CDR2 (germline): MNHEY, SVGAGI. This CDR3 is CASRLKEGRKVSPLHF. The CDR3 nucleotides are TGTGCCAGTAGACTTAAGGAGGGGCGAAAGGTTTCACCCCTCCACTTT.

This clonotype was found many times. The chain has TRBV7-9 and TRBJ1-4, with D possibly matching TRBD1 (6 bases). This CDR3 is built from 15 residues. Trimming pared 7 bases from V and 4 bases from J, leaving 16 bases between. Germline V gene lookup returns CDR1 SEHNR and CDR2 FQNEAQ (reference sequence). In DNA, the CDR3 is TGTGCCAGCACCGATGGGCGCAGGGGTAATGAAAAACTGTTTTTT. Amino acids: CASTDGRRGNEKLFF.

This sequence joins TRBV7-3 and TRBJ1-1; D is uncertain. The CDR3 runs 14 residues. The germline gives CDR1 SGHTA, CDR2 FQGTGA. The ends were cut back, 1 base at V and 4 bases at J, with 10 bases in the middle. As DNA, the CDR3 is TGTGCCAGCAGCTTAAATGCGGGGAGCACTGAAGCTTTCTTT. Encoded protein: CASSLNAGSTEAFF.